The present T cell receptor beta chain was sequenced within a study of Graves' ophthalmopathy and Graves' hyperthyroidism. The study, taken as a whole, reports: In blood appeared most of the expanded thyroid clonotypes whose frequency exceeded 0.001.

For repertoire sequencing, the TCR beta CDR3 regions were amplified from RNA transcripts. First-round RT-PCR with HTBI primers preceded a second-round multiplex PCR. TCRdb reprocessed the multiplex PCR reads with MiXCR, giving one entry per CDR3 protein. The sample lists hundreds of thousands of distinct CDR3 sequences, 13% to 15% occurring once. Every ophthalmopathy donor presented moderate-to-severe activity, CAS ≥3, NOSPECS ≥4 and duration under 3 months. The PBMCs had their origin in around 9.1 ml of fresh peripheral blood. This clonotype was seen ten or more times. What it binds is not known. Germline V gene data show CDR1 as MNHEY and CDR2 as SVGAGI. Trimming cost V 7 bases and J 7 bases, with 13 bases left between them. The CDR3 is made up of 12 amino acids.

The rearrangement uses TRBV6-5 and TRBJ1-1; possibly TRBD1 for D (6 bases). The origin of this receptor is a young woman with Graves' ophthalmopathy. The sample taken for sequencing was blood. The CDR3 DNA reads TGTGCCAGCACCATGGGGGACATTGAAGCTTTCTTT. It codes for CASTMGDIEAFF.